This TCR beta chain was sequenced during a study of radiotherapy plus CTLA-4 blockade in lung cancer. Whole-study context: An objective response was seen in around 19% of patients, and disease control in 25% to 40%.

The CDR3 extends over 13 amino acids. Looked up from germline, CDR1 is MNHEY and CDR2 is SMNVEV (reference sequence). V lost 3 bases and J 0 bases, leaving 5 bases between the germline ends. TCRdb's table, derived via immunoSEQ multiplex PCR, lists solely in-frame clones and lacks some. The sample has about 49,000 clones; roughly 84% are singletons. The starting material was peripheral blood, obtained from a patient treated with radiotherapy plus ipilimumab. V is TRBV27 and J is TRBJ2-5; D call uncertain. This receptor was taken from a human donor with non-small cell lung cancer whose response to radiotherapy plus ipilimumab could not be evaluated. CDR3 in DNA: TGTGCCAGCAGTTTGGAGTACCAAGAGACCCAGTACTTC. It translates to CASSLEYQETQYF.